This TCR beta chain was obtained from a study of shared clonotypes between healthy human individuals. Whole-study findings and limits: Sampling involved blood alone; tissue repertoires likely differ.

From germline, CDR1 is SGHRS and CDR2 YFSETQ. The CDR3 loop spans 14 amino acids. Germline trimming cut 0 bases from V and 4 bases from J; bases unmatched to any gene: 1. Each subset's genomic DNA was shared equally among a number of immunoSEQ plates. Generated by immunoSEQ multiplex PCR, the TCRdb table keeps only in-frame clones and is missing some. This sample yields around 2.3 million clones, of which around 95% are seen a single time; roughly 0.13% belongs to the top ten. As to this clone: What it binds is not known. This CDR3 is also generated by other DNA sequences in the sample.

This sequence originates from a man aged 18 to 29 in good health. Sequencing was done on a sample of naive CD4+ T cells sorted from blood. Subset meaning: CD45RA+ positively selected. The chain carries TRBV5-1 and TRBJ1-2; TRBD1 matches 9 bases. The CDR3, as DNA: TGCGCCAGCAGCTTGGAGGGACAGGGCTATGGCTACACCTTC. This gives the protein CASSLEGQGYGYTF.